This TCR beta chain stems from a study of T-cell reconstitution after alpha-beta-depleted transplantation in children. A TCRbeta library incorporating unique molecular identifiers was prepared. MiXCR, run by TCRdb on the PCR reads, gives a single entry per CDR3 protein. The table includes tens of thousands of distinct CDR3 sequences, 15% to 18% detected once. Findings and caveats of the study: Alpha-beta T cells present about two months after transplant were reported to originate from several hundred expanded graft clones. Recipient T cells and thymic progenitors that survived gave rise to the high TCRbeta diversity observed at day 60 in some patients.

CDR1 DFQATT and CDR2 SNEGSKA come from the germline V gene (reference sequence). V trimming: 6 bases; J trimming: 6 bases; junction bases outside the gene matches: 12. The CDR3 covers 14 residues. Turning to this clonotype: Its matching antigen is unknown.

Specimen: PBMCs, mostly from graft donor cells, collected 180 days after TCRalphabeta/CD19-depleted stem cell transplant. This rearrangement joins TRBV20-1 to TRBJ2-3, with 7 bases lining up with TRBD2. This receptor was taken from a male patient under 10 years old who had a stem cell transplant for acute lymphoblastic leukemia, so the T cells may come from the graft donor. CDR3 nucleotide sequence: TGCAGTGCCCCTCCCTCCGGGAGGAAGGATACGCAGTATTTT. Its protein product is CSAPPSGRKDTQYF.